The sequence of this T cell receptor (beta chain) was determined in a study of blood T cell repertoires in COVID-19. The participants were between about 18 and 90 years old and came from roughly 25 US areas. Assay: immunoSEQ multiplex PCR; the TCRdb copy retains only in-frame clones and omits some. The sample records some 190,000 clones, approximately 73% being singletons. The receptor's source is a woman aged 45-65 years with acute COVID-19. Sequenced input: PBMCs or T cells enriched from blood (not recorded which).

For the CDR3, the DNA is TGTGCCAGCAGTTCCACTGGACTAGCGGGGGGGCCAAGGGAGACCCAGTACTTC. Translated, it gives CASSSTGLAGGPRETQYF. This chain connects TRBV27 to TRBJ2-5; TRBD2 agrees at 15 bases. The V and J ends lost 4 bases and 5 bases, in that order; junction bases with no gene match: 11. The CDR3 runs to 18 residues. Germline assignment: CDR1 MNHEY and CDR2 SMNVEV (reference sequence).